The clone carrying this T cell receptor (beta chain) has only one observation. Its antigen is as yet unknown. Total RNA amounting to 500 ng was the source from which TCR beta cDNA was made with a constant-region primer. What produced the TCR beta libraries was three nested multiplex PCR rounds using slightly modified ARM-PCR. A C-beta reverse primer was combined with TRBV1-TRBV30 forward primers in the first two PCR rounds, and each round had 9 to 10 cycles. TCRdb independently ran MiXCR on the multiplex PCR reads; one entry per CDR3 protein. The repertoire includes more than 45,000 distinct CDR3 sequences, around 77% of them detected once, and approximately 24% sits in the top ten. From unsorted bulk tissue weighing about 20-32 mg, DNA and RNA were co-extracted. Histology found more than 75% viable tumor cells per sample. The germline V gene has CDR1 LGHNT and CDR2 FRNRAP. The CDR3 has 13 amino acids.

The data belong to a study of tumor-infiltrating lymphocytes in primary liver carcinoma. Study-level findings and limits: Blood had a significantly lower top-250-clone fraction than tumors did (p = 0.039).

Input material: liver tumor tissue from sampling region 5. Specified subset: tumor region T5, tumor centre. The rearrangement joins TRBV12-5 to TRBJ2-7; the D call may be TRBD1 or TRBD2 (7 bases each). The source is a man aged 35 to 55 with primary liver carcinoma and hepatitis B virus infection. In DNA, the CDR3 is TGTGCCAGGGAGGGGACAGATTCCTACGAGCAGTACTTC. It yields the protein CAREGTDSYEQYF.